The 27 T cell receptor beta chains below come from one sample, sequenced in a study of blood T cells in healthy people across ages. Using a J-beta primer mix together with a sample-barcoded 5' primer, a second PCR was run for about 6 to 12 cycles. Via MiXCR, TCRdb re-called the 5' RACE reads, giving one row per CDR3 protein. Of about 1.7 million distinct CDR3 sequences listed, roughly 27% were seen once; the top ten hold about 8%. Sequences were obtained from blood. These receptors were obtained from a young woman in good health.

In this sample, this clonotype turned up many times. This chain joins TRBV20-1 and TRBJ1-4; D unclear. From germline, CDR1 is DFQATT and CDR2 SNEGSKA (reference sequence). Trimming pared 6 bases from V and 6 bases from J, leaving 8 bases between. This CDR3 is built from 11 residues. CDR3 protein: CSAPSDEKLFF. In DNA form, the CDR3 reads TGCAGTGCCCCATCCGATGAAAAACTGTTTTTT.

In its sample, this clonotype was seen many times. The junction shows a germline mismatch at one end, possibly a read error. This chain links TRBV9 with TRBJ2-7; 9 bases match TRBD1. Germline lookup yields CDR1 SGDLS and CDR2 YYNGEE. This CDR3 is 14 amino acids long. The CDR3 is CASSPTGGSYEQYF. DNA of the CDR3: TGCGCCAGCAGCCCGACAGGGGGCTCCTACGAGCAGTACTTC.

This clonotype was detected a few times. The rearrangement links TRBV12-3 or TRBV12-4 to TRBJ2-1; D possibly corresponds to TRBD2 (6 bases). The CDR3 has 16 residues. With 4 bases removed from V and 9 bases from J, the gap between germline ends came to 22 bases. The CDR3 DNA sequence: TGTGCCAGCAGTTCCCAAGGTTGGAATAGGGGAGGTGAGCAGTTCTTC. The encoded protein is CASSSQGWNRGGEQFF.

In its sample, this clonotype was seen a few times. This chain joins TRBV5-1 and TRBJ1-2; 7 nucleotides align to TRBD1. CDR3 size: 15 residues. Germline CDR1 is SGHRS and CDR2 is YFSETQ. J lost 2 bases, V lost 1 base, and 5 bases had no gene match. The CDR3 here is CASSLTGAPNYGYTF. As DNA, the CDR3 is TGCGCCAGCAGCTTGACAGGGGCGCCCAACTATGGCTACACCTTC. The complete variable domain, with remaining parts taken from reference TRBV5-1 and TRBJ1-2, reads KAGVTQTPRYLIKTRGQQVTLSCSPISGHRSVSWYQQTPGQGLQFLFEYFSETQRNKGNFPGRFSGRQFSNSRSEMNVSTLELGDSALYLCASSLTGAPNYGYTFGSGTRLTVV.

The chain is built from TRBV20-1 and TRBJ1-4, with unresolved D. The CDR3 contains 13 residues. Germline loops: CDR1 DFQATT, CDR2 SNEGSKA (reference sequence). V lost 3 bases to trimming and J lost 8 bases, with 13 bases between them. Written as DNA, the CDR3 is TGCAGTGCTAGGGATTCCGAGCACGAAAAACTGTTTTTT. This gives the protein CSARDSEHEKLFF.

The rearrangement uses TRBV3-1 and TRBJ2-4, with TRBD2 identical over 16 bases. CDR3 length equals 17 residues. In germline, CDR1 is LGHDT, CDR2 YNNKEL (reference sequence). V was pared by 3 bases and J by 11 bases, with 10 bases of the junction left unmatched. CDR3 DNA: TGTGCCAGCAGCCAGGGACTAGCGGGGGGGCCTGGTAACGTTCAGTACTTC. Amino acid sequence: CASSQGLAGGPGNVQYF.

This clonotype came up a few times. The chain joins TRBV4-1 to TRBJ2-1; 11 bases are a match to TRBD2. The length of the CDR3 is 17 residues. Germline trimming cut 0 bases from V and 7 bases from J; bases unmatched to any gene: 8. The germline V gene encodes CDR1 MGHRA and CDR2 YSYEKL. Here the CDR3 reads CASSQDSTSGSRNEQFF. The CDR3, as DNA: TGCGCCAGCAGCCAAGATTCAACTAGCGGGAGTCGGAATGAGCAGTTCTTC.

The chain recombines TRBV5-5 with TRBJ2-5; no clear D gene. Germline V CDR1 and CDR2: SGHKS, YYEKEE (reference sequence). The CDR3 has 14 amino acids. V lost 6 bases to trimming and J lost 5 bases, with 17 bases between them. The CDR3 DNA sequence: TGTGCCAGCAATCGACTCCCGGATGGGGAGACCCAGTACTTC. This sequence encodes CASNRLPDGETQYF.

About this clonotype itself: The junction does not match germline at one end; this may be a read error. V gene TRBV28 combines with J gene TRBJ2-1; TRBD1 matches 7 bases. This CDR3 spans 18 amino acids. Germline V gene lookup returns CDR1 MDHEN and CDR2 SYDVKM. The CDR3 sequence: CASSLSAGGRAVYNGQFF. DNA for the CDR3: TGTGCCAGCAGTTTATCGGCAGGGGGAAGAGCGGTCTACAATGGGCAGTTCTTC.

A remark on this clonotype: This may be a read error: a much more frequent sequence differs by one nucleotide. The chain uses TRBV12-3 or TRBV12-4 and TRBJ1-2; tentatively, D is TRBD1 (6 bases). V was pared by 6 bases and J by 8 bases, with 16 bases between. CDR3 length equals 13 residues. The CDR3 nucleotides are TGTGCCAGCAGGTTTATAGCCAGGGGCGGCTACACCTTC. Amino acids: CASRFIARGGYTF.

This sequence joins TRBV24-1 and TRBJ2-5, with D possibly called TRBD1 or TRBD2 (5 bases each). Trimming cost V 3 bases and J 5 bases, with 15 bases left between them. CDR3 length: 15 residues. The germline gives CDR1 KGHDR, CDR2 SFDVKD. The CDR3 region is CATSDPRDVGETQYF. In DNA, the CDR3 is TGTGCCACCAGTGATCCCCGGGACGTCGGGGAGACCCAGTACTTC.

V usage is TRBV4-3 and J usage is TRBJ2-1; the match to TRBD2 covers 10 bases. This CDR3 has 17 residues. V lost 0 bases and J lost 1; bases outside the gene matches: 3. Germline CDR1 is LGHNA and CDR2 is YSLEER. The CDR3 nucleotides are TGCGCCAGCAGCCAAGAGCCTAGCGGGAGTTCCTACAATGAGCAGTTCTTC. Its translation: CASSQEPSGSSYNEQFF.

This chain joins TRBV30 and TRBJ2-4, with D uncertain. The J call may be faulty, since TRBJ2-7 better matches the DNA end. CDR3 length equals 14 residues. Germline V gives CDR1 GTSNPN, CDR2 SVGIG (reference sequence). As DNA, the CDR3 is TGTGCCTGGAGGAAAACAGCGTCGACCCACGAGCAGTACTTC. It specifies CAWRKTASTHEQYF.

This clonotype has only a few counts. This sequence joins TRBV6-5 and TRBJ2-1; the D is unclear. Trimming removed 6 bases at V and 2 bases at J, with 11 bases between. Germline V CDR1 and CDR2: MNHEY, SVGAGI. The CDR3 length is 14 residues. CDR3 region: CASRYDWAYNEQFF. CDR3 DNA sequence: TGTGCCAGCAGGTACGACTGGGCCTACAATGAGCAGTTCTTC.

This chain uses TRBV10-3 with TRBJ1-6; D call uncertain. V lost 10 bases and J 0 bases, leaving 13 bases between the germline ends. The germline gives CDR1 ENHRY, CDR2 SYGVKD. The CDR3 totals 15 residues. DNA for the CDR3: TGTGCCACGGACGCAGAAAGCTCCTATAATTCACCCCTCCACTTT. This translates into CATDAESSYNSPLHF.

The chain recombines TRBV7-3 with TRBJ2-7; 9 bases agree with TRBD1. The CDR3 loop spans 14 amino acids. After removal of 5 bases from V and 9 bases from J, the junction contained 11 bases not matched to a gene. CDR1 and CDR2 from the germline V gene are SGHTA and FQGTGA. The chain's CDR3 is CASSAGTGFNGQYF. CDR3 nucleotides: TGTGCCAGCAGCGCCGGGACAGGGTTCAACGGGCAGTACTTC.

The rearrangement uses TRBV2 and TRBJ2-1; the D gene is possibly TRBD2 (5 bases). The length of the CDR3 is 11 residues. The V and J ends lost 8 bases and 10 bases respectively, with 12 bases between them. CDR1 and CDR2 from the germline V gene are SNHLY and FYNNEI. Written as DNA, the CDR3 is TGTGCCAGCTCTCTAGCAGAGGAGCAGTTCTTC. Its protein product is CASSLAEEQFF.

Only one count was recorded for this clonotype. This chain uses TRBV24-1 with TRBJ2-5, with 9 bases matching TRBD1. The junction had 4 bases not matched to a gene; V was cut back by 4 bases and J by 2 bases. Germline assignment: CDR1 KGHDR and CDR2 SFDVKD. The CDR3 consists of 15 residues. The CDR3: CATSEGGTGQETQYF. The CDR3, as DNA: TGTGCCACCAGTGAGGGTGGGACAGGGCAAGAGACCCAGTACTTC.

In its sample, this clonotype was seen a few times. This rearrangement joins TRBV18 to TRBJ2-7; 8 positions agree with TRBD1. V dropped 4 bases and J dropped 6; count of bases not matched to a gene: 5. This CDR3 contains 13 residues. The germline V gene has CDR1 KGHSH and CDR2 LQKENI. The CDR3 spells CASSQTGGSEQYF. In DNA, the CDR3 is TGTGCCAGCTCACAAACAGGGGGGAGCGAGCAGTACTTC.

In this sample, this clonotype turned up many times. This chain uses TRBV4-1 with TRBJ2-5; 12 positions agree with TRBD2. Gene TRBJ2-7 matches the end of the DNA better, so the J call may be wrong. Per the germline V gene, CDR1 is MGHRA and CDR2 is YSYEKL. This CDR3 contains 16 residues. In nucleotides, the CDR3 is TGCGCCAGCAGCCTCAGGACTAGCGGGGCGTCGGGCGAGCAGTACTTC. Its translation is CASSLRTSGASGEQYF.

The chain has TRBV25-1 and TRBJ1-2, with D perhaps matching TRBD1 (5 bases). The CDR3 extends over 12 amino acids. V lost 9 bases to trimming and J lost 4 bases, with 12 bases between them. The germline V gene has CDR1 MGHDK and CDR2 SYGVNS. DNA for the CDR3: TGTGCCAGTCCGACAGATTTCTATGGCTACACCTTC. Its translation is CASPTDFYGYTF.

Details on this clonotype: Sequence at one end of the junction differs from germline and may be a read error. V gene TRBV19 combines with J gene TRBJ2-7; the D gene is possibly TRBD2 (6 bases). This CDR3 contains 11 residues. In germline, CDR1 is LNHDA, CDR2 SQIVND (reference sequence). DNA of the CDR3: TGTGCCAGTAGTGGGGGGTACGAGCAGTGCTTC. It encodes CASSGGYEQCF.

The V call is TRBV6-2 or TRBV6-3, the J call TRBJ1-5, with TRBD1 as a possible D gene (6 bases). The CDR3 has 16 amino acids. The germline gives CDR1 MNHEY, CDR2 SVGEGT. V was trimmed by 8 bases and J by 2 bases, leaving 19 bases between them. CDR3: CASRGGRIGGNQPQHF. As DNA, the CDR3 is TGTGCCAGCCGAGGGGGGCGGATAGGGGGCAATCAGCCCCAGCATTTT.

The table lists this clonotype with many counts. A junction end diverges from the germline sequence, so it may reflect a read error. In DNA, the CDR3 is TGCGCCAGCAGCTTAACTAATGAAAAACTGTTTTTT. This codes for CASSLTNEKLFF. The chain employs TRBV7-2 and TRBJ1-4, with D hard to call. The CDR3 totals 12 residues. The V gene's germline CDR1 is SGHTA and CDR2 FQGNSA.

In its sample, this clonotype was seen many times. This sequence joins TRBV4-1 and TRBJ2-3; 11 positions match TRBD2. Unmatched junction bases numbered 5, after V lost 2 bases and J lost 4 bases. CDR3 length: 16 amino acids. The germline V gene encodes CDR1 MGHRA and CDR2 YSYEKL. The CDR3 DNA reads as TGCGCCAGCAGCCAATTTAGCGGGGGGGCCGCAGATACGCAGTATTTT. Residues: CASSQFSGGAADTQYF.

V is TRBV6-6 and J is TRBJ2-1; 8 nucleotides match TRBD2. The CDR3 runs 15 residues. Trimming removed 2 bases from V and 6 bases from J; junction bases left unmatched: 6. Germline lookup yields CDR1 MNHNY and CDR2 SVGAGI (reference sequence). This CDR3 reads CASSYVASGFNEQFF. The CDR3 DNA is TGTGCCAGCAGTTACGTAGCTAGCGGGTTCAATGAGCAGTTCTTC.

This clonotype came up many times. V usage is TRBV7-2 and J usage is TRBJ2-1, with D unclear. In germline, CDR1 is SGHTA, CDR2 FQGNSA. Trimming removed 6 bases from V and 9 bases from J, with 15 bases in between. CDR3 length: 13 amino acids. In DNA, the CDR3 is TGTGCCAGCAGACGTGGGGTCGCACCTGAGCAGTTCTTC. It codes for CASRRGVAPEQFF.